The 2 T cell receptor beta chains below were found in one sample sequenced in a study of T cell repertoires in cytomegalovirus infection. TCRdb reprocessed the reads via MiXCR and lists one record per CDR3 protein. The sample carries fewer than 650,000 distinct CDR3 sequences, roughly 43% recorded once. These receptors have no identified antigens. The starting material was cultured PBMCs, obtained from culture after CMV antigen stimulation. The receptors stem from a human donor in good health (CMV status not recorded). Some clones in this sample may be carry-over from other donors' samples.

This rearrangement joins TRBV7-2 to TRBJ2-1; 10 nucleotides align to TRBD2. Germline CDR1 reads SGHTA; CDR2 reads FQGNSA. This CDR3 comprises 17 residues. Trimming at V came to 2 bases and at J to 0 bases, leaving 4 bases not matched to a gene. CDR3 protein: CASSLRASGSSYNEQFF. CDR3 DNA: TGTGCCAGCAGCTTACGGGCTAGCGGGAGCTCCTACAATGAGCAGTTCTTC.

This clonotype has just a few counts. The rearrangement links TRBV19 to TRBJ2-2; D possibly corresponds to TRBD2 (6 bases). The CDR3 extends over 15 amino acids. V was clipped by 3 bases and J by 4 bases, with 12 bases between them. Germline V lookup: CDR1 LNHDA, CDR2 SQIVND (reference sequence). Here the CDR3 DNA reads TGTGCCAGTAGTATTATGGTCGGGGGCACCGGGGAGCTGTTTTTT. Its translation is CASSIMVGGTGELFF.